Listed below are T cell receptor beta chains from one sample, sequenced in a study of spatial heterogeneity in lung cancer. TCRdb independently ran MiXCR on the 5' RACE reads; one entry per CDR3 protein. The sample holds fewer than 100,000 distinct CDR3 sequences, approximately 19% seen once. The sample here was PBMCs, taken at follow-up. The source is a male donor with early-stage non-small cell lung cancer. The conserved cysteine and the conserved F or W are not part of the CDR3 here. D genes are given only for firm matches.

D	V	J	CDR3
TRBD1	TRBV7-8	TRBJ2-5	ASSRRDRGVETQY
.	TRBV20-1	TRBJ2-2	SARGQIANTGELF
.	TRBV5-1	TRBJ2-5	ASSLALNSGETQY
.	TRBV9	TRBJ2-2	ASSPYGTGTANTGELF
TRBD1	TRBV3-1	TRBJ2-5	ASSQPDRTGDLTQY
.	TRBV3-1	TRBJ2-3	ASSQGSATDTQY
TRBD1	TRBV27	TRBJ2-5	ASSLTGERETQY
TRBD1	TRBV20-1	TRBJ1-1	SARRGQRNTEAF
.	TRBV6-2/TRBV6-3	TRBJ1-2	ASSYPGVPAGYT
.	TRBV20-1	TRBJ2-2	SAKPGGNTGELF
.	TRBV7-9	TRBJ1-1	ASSSTPITENTEAF
.	TRBV5-6	TRBJ2-1	ASSLGGYYNEQF
TRBD1	TRBV5-1	TRBJ2-7	ASSLEQGAREQY
TRBD1	TRBV6-5	TRBJ2-6	ASSYSRQGAAPGANVLT
.	TRBV4-3	TRBJ1-1	ASSQDHGMGTEAF
.	TRBV5-1	TRBJ2-7	ASSPDTTLGGEQY